A single sample gave rise to the 28 T cell receptor beta chains below, sequenced in a study of blood T cell repertoires in COVID-19. Assay: immunoSEQ multiplex PCR; the TCRdb copy retains only in-frame clones and omits some. The repertoire holds more than 110,000 clones, with about 89% as singletons. Material for sequencing was peripheral blood. The receptors were sampled from a man aged 55-75 years with active or convalescent COVID-19.

The chain joins TRBV3-1 (or the pseudogene TRBV3-2) to TRBJ1-2, with D possibly TRBD1 on 5 matching bases. The CDR3 length is 14 residues. Germline values: CDR1 LGHDT, CDR2 YNNKEL (reference sequence). V was pared by 0 bases and J by 7 bases, with 12 bases between. The CDR3 reads CASSQEGGTRGYTF. The CDR3 DNA follows: TGTGCCAGCAGCCAAGAAGGAGGGACTCGTGGCTACACCTTC.

DNA for the CDR3: TGTGCCAGCAGCGTAGGACTAGCGGGATACGAGCAGTACTTC. This sequence encodes CASSVGLAGYEQYF. The chain has TRBV9 and TRBJ2-7; 11 bases map to TRBD2. With 0 bases clipped from V and 4 bases from J, the junction kept 0 bases outside the gene matches. Germline CDR1 SGDLS, CDR2 YYNGEE. CDR3 length: 14 residues. Complete variable domain (other parts from reference TRBV9 and TRBJ2-7): DSGVTQTPKHLITATGQRVTLRCSPRSGDLSVYWYQQSLDQGLQFLIQYYNGEERAKGNILERFSAQQFPDLHSELNLSSLELGDSALYFCASSVGLAGYEQYFGPGTRLTVT.

The chain uses TRBV5-1 and TRBJ2-1; TRBD2 agrees at 13 bases. Looked up from germline, CDR1 is SGHRS and CDR2 is YFSETQ. The CDR3 contains 15 residues. With 3 bases clipped from V and 14 bases from J, the junction kept 11 bases outside the gene matches. The CDR3 sequence: CASSSSGLAGELEFF. The CDR3 nucleotides read TGCGCCAGCAGCTCCTCAGGACTAGCGGGAGAGTTGGAGTTCTTC.

The count of this clone is one. The CDR3 sequence: CATSRRTGANEQFF. CDR3 bases: TGTGCCACCAGCAGAAGGACAGGGGCAAATGAGCAGTTCTTC. The chain joins TRBV15 to TRBJ2-1, with 9 bases matching TRBD1. J gave up 7 bases and V 2 bases, and 3 bases lay outside the gene matches. CDR1 LNHNV and CDR2 YYDKDF come from the germline V gene (reference sequence). This CDR3 is built from 14 residues.

V and J are TRBV5-6 and TRBJ2-2, with TRBD1 matching 9 bases. Germline V CDR1 and CDR2: SGHDT, YYEEEE. The CDR3 sequence is 16 residues long. V gave up 4 bases and J gave up 3 bases; unmatched junction bases: 7. CDR3: CASSELGQGYTGELFF. The CDR3 region has the DNA TGTGCCAGCAGCGAGTTGGGACAGGGATACACCGGGGAGCTGTTTTTT.

V gene TRBV30 combines with J gene TRBJ1-2; D is uncertain. Per the germline V gene, CDR1 is GTSNPN and CDR2 is SVGIG (reference sequence). V was cut by 4 bases and J by 9 bases, with 12 bases left in between. This CDR3 has 11 amino acids. The CDR3 DNA sequence: TGTGCCTGGAACCGCTTCGAGAGCTACACCTTC. This translates into CAWNRFESYTF.

This clone was seen a handful of times. The junction shows a germline mismatch at one end, possibly a read error. The chain links TRBV4-1 to TRBJ2-7; 8 bases align to TRBD2. The CDR3 totals 16 residues. Germline V gene lookup returns CDR1 MGHRA and CDR2 YSYEKL. CDR3 bases: TGCGCCAGCAGCAAAGACACCCAGGGACTAGTTTACGAGCAGTACTTC. It yields the protein CASSKDTQGLVYEQYF.

The genes are TRBV7-2 and TRBJ2-7; 9 positions agree with TRBD2. V was pared by 4 bases and J by 4 bases, with 11 bases of the junction left unmatched. Looked up from germline, CDR1 is SGHTA and CDR2 is FQGNSA. CDR3 length: 16 amino acids. CDR3 DNA: TGTGCCAGCAGCTGGGTTGGGAGGACTAGCGTGTACGAGCAGTACTTC. It translates to CASSWVGRTSVYEQYF.

V usage is TRBV6-2 or TRBV6-3 and J usage is TRBJ2-3; 7 bases line up with TRBD1. The ends lost 4 bases at V and 4 bases at J; junction bases unmatched: 5. The CDR3 is 14 residues long. Germline CDR1 is MNHEY and CDR2 is SVGEGT. The CDR3 nucleotides read TGTGCCAGCAGTTTCCAACAGGGGTCAGATACGCAGTATTTT. The encoded protein is CASSFQQGSDTQYF.

This sequence joins TRBV6-5 and TRBJ1-4; D uncertain. Trimming removed 4 bases from V and 3 bases from J, with 9 bases in between. Germline V gene sequence: CDR1 MNHEY, CDR2 SVGAGI. The CDR3 totals 14 residues. The CDR3 DNA reads as TGTGCCAGCAGTTCCGGGGTGTCTAATGAAAAACTGTTTTTT. Translation gives CASSSGVSNEKLFF.

The V gene is TRBV28, the J gene TRBJ2-3; possibly TRBD2 for D (6 bases). Trimming stripped 4 bases from V and 2 bases from J, with 16 bases between. The V gene's germline CDR1 is MDHEN and CDR2 SYDVKM. This CDR3 spans 16 amino acids. The DNA of the CDR3 is TGTGCCAGCAGTTCTCCCGGGACGGGAGACACAGATACGCAGTATTTT. It encodes CASSSPGTGDTDTQYF.

This chain joins TRBV7-8 and TRBJ1-3; 9 nucleotides align to TRBD1. In germline, CDR1 is SGHVS, CDR2 FQNEAQ. V shed 0 bases, J shed 2 bases, and the junction held 8 bases outside the gene matches. This CDR3 is 18 amino acids long. CDR3 in DNA: TGTGCCAGCAGCTTAGCGGCAACAGGGGGCGCAGCTGGAAACACCATATATTTT. This encodes CASSLAATGGAAGNTIYF.

The V and J genes are TRBV6-5 and TRBJ2-1, with TRBD1 matching over 12 bases. Germline lookup yields CDR1 MNHEY and CDR2 SVGAGI. The CDR3 is 15 residues long. V shed 6 bases and J 8 bases; nucleotides not matched to a gene: 8. CDR3 residues: CASSYRDRGRYEQFF. The CDR3, as DNA: TGTGCCAGCAGCTACCGGGACAGGGGGCGTTATGAGCAGTTCTTC.

The chain joins TRBV27 to TRBJ2-1, with D maybe TRBD1 (6 bases). Trimming cost V 5 bases and J 5 bases, with 13 bases left between them. Germline CDR1 reads MNHEY; CDR2 reads SMNVEV (reference sequence). The CDR3 spans 14 residues. The CDR3 region has the DNA TGTGCCAGCAGTAAAGACAGGTACAACAATGAGCAGTTCTTC. Translated: CASSKDRYNNEQFF.

The sample holds one count of this clone. V and J are TRBV19 and TRBJ1-1; D remains ambiguous. Trimming pared 6 bases from V and 3 bases from J, leaving 11 bases between. CDR3 length equals 13 residues. The germline CDR1 and CDR2 sequences are LNHDA and SQIVND (reference sequence). In DNA, the CDR3 is TGTGCCAGTAGCTCTAGGAGGGACACTGAAGCTTTCTTT. Translation: CASSSRRDTEAFF.

The chain recombines TRBV28 with TRBJ1-4; tentatively, D is TRBD1 (5 bases). Germline assignment: CDR1 MDHEN and CDR2 SYDVKM. V gave up 3 bases and J gave up 3 bases, with 11 bases separating them. The CDR3 is made up of 15 amino acids. The CDR3 DNA reads TGTGCCAGCAGTTTCTCCGACAGCCCTAATGAAAAACTGTTTTTT. Translating gives CASSFSDSPNEKLFF.

The chain combines TRBV19 with TRBJ1-4; the D gene is possibly TRBD1 (5 bases). Germline V lookup: CDR1 LNHDA, CDR2 SQIVND (reference sequence). This CDR3 region has 17 residues. Between the trimmed V and J ends, which lost 2 bases and 0 bases, there was a span of 13 bases. The CDR3 reads CASSIPLQTATNEKLFF. The CDR3 nucleotides are TGTGCCAGTAGTATACCCCTTCAGACAGCAACTAATGAAAAACTGTTTTTT.

V is TRBV19 and J is TRBJ1-5; possible D gene TRBD1, 6 bases. The germline CDR1 and CDR2 sequences are LNHDA and SQIVND (reference sequence). The V end was cut by 5 bases, the J end by 0 bases, with 8 bases between. CDR3 length: 14 amino acids. CDR3 coding DNA: TGTGCCAGTAGTTACAGGGTTAGCAATCAGCCCCAGCATTTT. This encodes CASSYRVSNQPQHF. Complete variable domain (other parts from reference TRBV19 and TRBJ1-5): DGGITQSPKYLFRKEGQNVTLSCEQNLNHDAMYWYRQDPGQGLRLIYYSQIVNDFQKGDIAEGYSVSREKKESFPLTVTSAQKNPTAFYLCASSYRVSNQPQHFGDGTRLSIL.

The rearrangement joins TRBV28 to TRBJ2-2; 8 positions match TRBD1. The CDR3 has 13 residues. V dropped 10 bases and J dropped 4; count of bases not matched to a gene: 5. From germline, CDR1 is MDHEN and CDR2 SYDVKM. The CDR3 coding sequence is TGTGCCACCAAGGGACAGGCCACCGGGGAGCTGTTTTTT. Translated: CATKGQATGELFF.

The V call is TRBV5-8, the J call TRBJ1-4; TRBD1 agrees at 11 bases. This CDR3 has 15 amino acids. J was trimmed by 12 bases and V by 1 base; bases with no gene match: 8. Looked up from germline, CDR1 is SGHTS and CDR2 is YDEGEE. CDR3 in amino acids: CASSLRRTGGAELFF. As DNA, the CDR3 is TGTGCCAGCAGCTTGCGTAGGACAGGGGGCGCGGAACTGTTTTTT. Combining the CDR3 with reference TRBV5-8 and TRBJ1-4 gives the whole variable domain EAGVTQSPTHLIKTRGQQATLRCSPISGHTSVYWYQQALGLGLQFLLWYDEGEERNRGNFPPRFSGRQFPNYSSELNVNALELEDSALYLCASSLRRTGGAELFFGSGTQLSVL.

The chain links TRBV10-2 to TRBJ2-6; 8 nucleotides align to TRBD1. From germline, CDR1 is WSHSY and CDR2 SAAADI. Trimming cost V 7 bases and J 9 bases; bases outside gene matches: 14. The CDR3 is 16 residues long. The CDR3 DNA reads TGCGCCAGCACTGACCCGACAGGGGCCTCTGGCAACGTCCTGACTTTC. Its translation: CASTDPTGASGNVLTF.

The genes are TRBV7-3 and TRBJ2-7; a weak D match, TRBD1 (6 bases). V dropped 5 bases and J dropped 6 bases, with 14 bases sitting between them. This CDR3 is 13 amino acids long. Germline-derived CDR1 and CDR2 are SGHTA and FQGTGA. The DNA of the CDR3 is TGTGCCAGCAGCCCGAGCGCAGGGGCCGAGCAGTACTTC. It encodes CASSPSAGAEQYF.

This chain connects TRBV7-3 to TRBJ2-7, with D perhaps TRBD2 (6 bases). Trimming removed 5 bases at V and 7 bases at J, with 21 bases between. Germline V gives CDR1 SGHTA, CDR2 FQGTGA. This CDR3 contains 15 residues. CDR3 bases: TGTGCCAGCAGCCTGACTAGGGACGCGGGGACGGAGCAGTACTTC. Translation: CASSLTRDAGTEQYF.

The V and J genes are TRBV7-2 and TRBJ1-2, with D hard to call. Germline V gene sequence: CDR1 SGHTA, CDR2 FQGNSA. The V end was cut by 2 bases, the J end by 0 bases, with 10 bases between. CDR3 size: 15 residues. CDR3 nucleotides: TGTGCCAGCAGCTTAACACAGAAGACTAACTATGGCTACACCTTC. It codes for CASSLTQKTNYGYTF.

This sequence joins TRBV4-1 and TRBJ2-1; tentatively, D is TRBD2 (5 bases). Trimming pared 4 bases from V and 10 bases from J, leaving 20 bases between. The CDR3 totals 15 residues. Germline V CDR1 and CDR2: MGHRA, YSYEKL. The CDR3 is CASSPTADPGGEQFF. The CDR3, as DNA: TGCGCCAGCAGCCCGACGGCCGACCCCGGAGGCGAGCAGTTCTTC.

The rearrangement uses TRBV27 and TRBJ2-3; TRBD2 might be the D (6 bases). This CDR3 has 16 amino acids. Per the germline V gene, CDR1 is MNHEY and CDR2 is SMNVEV (reference sequence). V was shortened by 4 bases and J by 0 bases, with 14 bases between the two germline ends. CDR3 amino acids: CASSSFGGVSTDTQYF. The CDR3 bases are TGTGCCAGCAGTTCTTTCGGCGGGGTGAGCACAGATACGCAGTATTTT.

J is TRBJ2-7 and V is TRBV6-5; no clear D gene. The V gene lost 0 bases and the J gene lost 8 bases, with 17 bases spanning the gap. The germline V gene encodes CDR1 MNHEY and CDR2 SVGAGI. The CDR3 covers 15 residues. In nucleotides, the CDR3 is TGTGCCAGCAGTTACTCGCGCGAAGGATTGACTCAGCAGTACTTC. This encodes CASSYSREGLTQQYF.

This chain connects TRBV28 to TRBJ2-7; no definite D call. Germline V gene data show CDR1 as MDHEN and CDR2 as SYDVKM. This CDR3 contains 13 residues. With 6 bases removed from V and 1 base from J, the gap between germline ends came to 10 bases. The CDR3 nucleotides read TGTGCCAGCAGGGCGGATCAGTCCTACGAGCAGTACTTC. It yields the protein CASRADQSYEQYF.